This T cell receptor beta chain was captured by sequencing in a study of T-cell reconstitution after alpha-beta-depleted transplantation in children. Study outcomes and limitations: Newly produced T cells mostly provided counts and TCRbeta diversity after one year, as hyperexpanded clones declined. TCRbeta diversity was high at day 60 in some patients (a result of surviving recipient T cells and thymic progenitors). About two months after transplant, alpha-beta T cells reportedly came from several hundred expanded graft clones.

This clonotype was seen ten or more times. Its antigen is not identified. During its preparation, the TCRbeta library received unique molecular identifiers. TCRdb redid the calling of the PCR reads with MiXCR, one entry per CDR3 protein. The profile covers roughly 52,000 distinct CDR3 sequences, with 5.5% to 7.5% appearing a single time and around 30% taken by the ten largest. Germline CDR1 and CDR2: DFQATT and SNEGSKA (reference sequence). The CDR3 runs 12 residues. Trimming took 4 bases from V and 6 from J, leaving 10 bases between them. Sequencing was performed on PBMCs, mostly from graft donor cells, taken 60 days after TCRalphabeta/CD19-depleted stem cell transplant. V and J are TRBV20-1 and TRBJ2-1; no firm D call. The source is a female patient under 10 years old who had a stem cell transplant for aplastic anemia, so the T cells may come from the graft donor. The CDR3 protein is CSATLSRNEQFF. The DNA of the CDR3 is TGCAGTGCTACCCTTAGCCGCAATGAGCAGTTCTTC.